This entry lists 29 T cell receptor beta chains sequenced from one sample in a study of identical twins. MiXCR, run by TCRdb on the 5' RACE reads, gives a single entry per CDR3 protein. The sample has roughly 720,000 distinct CDR3 sequences, around a sixth seen once. This sample was also put to use in a study of T cells expressing NK-cell markers.

The sequencing input was PBMCs. These receptors all stem from a woman aged 18-30 years in good health.

DNA of the CDR3: TGTGCCATCAATGGGGCATCAGGGGCGTCGACAGATACGCAGTATTTT. It yields the protein CAINGASGASTDTQYF. The chain joins TRBV10-3 to TRBJ2-3; TRBD1 might be the D (6 bases). The ends were cut back, 7 bases at V and 3 bases at J, with 20 bases in the middle. This CDR3 is 16 amino acids long. The germline V gene has CDR1 ENHRY and CDR2 SYGVKD.

This clonotype occurred a few times. The V gene is TRBV5-5, the J gene TRBJ2-3; D not resolved. The CDR3 is 14 residues long. The germline V gene has CDR1 SGHKS and CDR2 YYEKEE (reference sequence). The ends were cut back, 0 bases at V and 2 bases at J, with 7 bases in the middle. CDR3 region: CASSLGVPTDTQYF. The CDR3 nucleotides are TGTGCCAGCAGCTTGGGTGTTCCCACAGATACGCAGTATTTT.

The chain is built from TRBV20-1 and TRBJ1-2; 7 bases map to TRBD1. The germline CDR1 and CDR2 sequences are DFQATT and SNEGSKA (reference sequence). Trimming at V came to 4 bases and at J to 2 bases, leaving 10 bases not matched to a gene. CDR3 length: 15 residues. The CDR3 here is CSAMEGADPNYGYTF. CDR3 DNA: TGCAGTGCTATGGAGGGGGCAGACCCAAACTATGGCTACACCTTC.

The chain couples TRBV5-1 to TRBJ1-1; no clear D. The CDR3 sequence is 14 residues long. V was trimmed by 1 base and J by 1 base, leaving 8 bases between them. CDR1 SGHRS and CDR2 YFSETQ come from the germline V gene. CDR3 amino acids: CASSLRRGNTEAFF. CDR3 DNA: TGCGCCAGCAGCTTGAGGCGGGGGAACACTGAAGCTTTCTTT.

This clonotype was seen only a few times. The chain uses TRBV10-3 and TRBJ2-7, with D possibly matching TRBD1 (6 bases). This CDR3 is 14 amino acids long. In germline, CDR1 is ENHRY, CDR2 SYGVKD. Trimming took 6 bases from V and 0 from J, leaving 12 bases between them. In DNA, the CDR3 is TGTGCCATCAGCGTCGACAGGAGCTCCTACGAGCAGTACTTC. Translated: CAISVDRSSYEQYF.

J is TRBJ2-3 and V is TRBV7-2; TRBD2 agrees at 8 bases. Germline trimming cut 6 bases from V and 2 bases from J; bases unmatched to any gene: 10. There are 16 residues in the CDR3. Per germline, CDR1 SGHTA and CDR2 FQGNSA. This CDR3 is CASRKAGVRYTDTQYF. Written as DNA, the CDR3 is TGTGCCAGCAGAAAAGCGGGAGTGAGGTACACAGATACGCAGTATTTT.

Details on this clonotype: This could be a read error, since a much larger clone is one nucleotide away. The chain recombines TRBV12-3 or TRBV12-4 with TRBJ2-5; D is undetermined. The CDR3 runs to 14 residues. CDR3 in DNA: TGTGCCAGCAGTTTACTCTCTTGGGAAGAGACCCAGCACTTC. Residues: CASSLLSWEETQHF.

The chain links TRBV20-1 to TRBJ2-5, with TRBD2 as a possible D gene (5 bases). In germline, CDR1 is DFQATT, CDR2 SNEGSKA (reference sequence). V was trimmed by 6 bases and J by 7 bases, leaving 18 bases between them. CDR3 length: 13 amino acids. The CDR3 DNA is TGCAGTGCCATCCTTGGGAGACACGGGACCCAGTACTTC. Its protein is CSAILGRHGTQYF.

This clonotype was counted between two and nine times. The CDR3 DNA is TGCGCCAGCAGCCAAGCTTTGACTCGCGGGAGTTTCAATGAGCAGTTCTTC. Encoded protein: CASSQALTRGSFNEQFF. The V and J genes are TRBV4-3 and TRBJ2-1; 7 nucleotides agree with TRBD2. The CDR3 runs to 17 residues. CDR1 is LGHNA and CDR2 is YSLEER in the germline V gene. The J segment lost 6 bases and the V segment lost 1 base, leaving 12 bases of the junction unmatched.

This clonotype was found a few times. This chain connects TRBV20-1 to TRBJ1-1; D is unclear. The CDR3 has 16 amino acids. The V end lost 1 base, the J end lost 0 bases, and 15 bases lay between the germline ends. The germline V gene has CDR1 DFQATT and CDR2 SNEGSKA (reference sequence). CDR3 coding DNA: TGCAGTGCTAGAGCCCCCCGACTGAGCGTGAACACTGAAGCTTTCTTT. Translating it yields CSARAPRLSVNTEAFF.

This clonotype was observed a few times. The chain uses TRBV5-1 and TRBJ2-7; D is tentatively TRBD1 or TRBD2 (5 bases each). In germline, CDR1 is SGHRS, CDR2 YFSETQ. There are 14 residues in the CDR3. Between the trimmed V and J ends, which lost 5 bases and 6 bases, there was a span of 18 bases. In nucleotides, the CDR3 is TGCGCCAGCAGACCCGGGACCGCGAGAGGCGAGCAGTACTTC. This translates into CASRPGTARGEQYF. The full variable domain, with the rest looked up from reference TRBV5-1 and TRBJ2-7, is KAGVTQTPRYLIKTRGQQVTLSCSPISGHRSVSWYQQTPGQGLQFLFEYFSETQRNKGNFPGRFSGRQFSNSRSEMNVSTLELGDSALYLCASRPGTARGEQYFGPGTRLTVT.

This chain joins TRBV7-9 and TRBJ2-7; TRBD2 aligns across 8 bases. Per the germline V gene, CDR1 is SEHNR and CDR2 is FQNEAQ (reference sequence). After removal of 5 bases from V and 6 bases from J, the junction contained 9 bases not matched to a gene. The CDR3 length is 14 residues. CDR3 bases: TGTGCCAGCAGCCCCGGGGGGGCAATTCGCGAGCAGTACTTC. Translation gives CASSPGGAIREQYF.

The V call is TRBV24-1, the J call TRBJ2-7, with 13 bases lining up with TRBD2. J was trimmed by 6 bases and V by 2 bases; bases with no gene match: 12. Germline CDR1 reads KGHDR; CDR2 reads SFDVKD. The CDR3 is 18 amino acids. The CDR3 sequence is CATSDWTLLAGGPIEQYF. The CDR3 nucleotides read TGTGCCACCAGTGATTGGACCCTACTAGCGGGAGGGCCGATCGAGCAGTACTTC.

The chain couples TRBV20-1 to TRBJ1-4; the D is unclear. This CDR3 spans 13 amino acids. Germline assignment: CDR1 DFQATT and CDR2 SNEGSKA (reference sequence). The germline V and J ends were trimmed by 6 bases and 8 bases, with 16 bases remaining between them. CDR3 region: CSASFSPPEKLFF. The CDR3 DNA follows: TGCAGTGCCTCGTTCTCCCCTCCAGAAAAACTGTTTTTT.

The chain joins TRBV11-2 to TRBJ2-4; 9 bases align to TRBD2. Per germline, CDR1 SGHAT and CDR2 FQNNGV. There are 20 residues in the CDR3. V dropped 3 bases and J dropped 2; count of bases not matched to a gene: 17. CDR3 bases: TGTGCCAGCAGCTTCCCCGGGCGGGAGGGCCCGGGACCATCCAAAAACATTCAGTACTTC. Protein sequence: CASSFPGREGPGPSKNIQYF.

The V gene is TRBV7-6, the J gene TRBJ1-3, with D uncertain. The V gene's germline CDR1 is SGHVS and CDR2 FNYEAQ. The CDR3 has 15 residues. V was trimmed by 4 bases and J by 0 bases, leaving 10 bases between them. CDR3 sequence reads: CASSSRGSSGNTIYF. The CDR3 nucleotides are TGTGCCAGCAGCTCCCGTGGCAGCTCTGGAAACACCATATATTTT. Full variable domain (rest looked up from reference TRBV7-6 and TRBJ1-3): GAGVSQSPRYKVTKRGQDVALRCDPISGHVSLYWYRQALGQGPEFLTYFNYEAQQDKSGLPNDRFSAERPEGSISTLTIQRTEQRDSAMYRCASSSRGSSGNTIYFGEGSWLTVV.

The V gene is TRBV10-1, the J gene TRBJ2-7; possible D gene TRBD2, 6 bases. Trimming removed 3 bases at V and 0 bases at J, with 12 bases between. The CDR3 runs to 15 residues. Germline V gene data show CDR1 as WNHNN and CDR2 as SYGVQD (reference sequence). CDR3 in amino acids: CASSEVISGSYEQYF. As DNA, the CDR3 is TGCGCCAGCAGTGAAGTTATTAGCGGCTCCTACGAGCAGTACTTC.

This clonotype showed up just a few times. The chain links TRBV9 to TRBJ1-2, with D possibly TRBD1 on 5 matching bases. Trimming removed 0 bases from V and 3 bases from J, with 12 bases in between. CDR3 size: 15 residues. From germline, CDR1 is SGDLS and CDR2 YYNGEE. The CDR3 sequence is CASSVGKGVDYGYTF. In nucleotides, the CDR3 is TGTGCCAGCAGCGTAGGTAAAGGGGTGGACTATGGCTACACCTTC. Combining the CDR3 with reference TRBV9 and TRBJ1-2 gives the whole variable domain DSGVTQTPKHLITATGQRVTLRCSPRSGDLSVYWYQQSLDQGLQFLIQYYNGEERAKGNILERFSAQQFPDLHSELNLSSLELGDSALYFCASSVGKGVDYGYTFGSGTRLTVV.

The gene calls are TRBV20-1 and TRBJ2-5; 9 nucleotides agree with TRBD2. V was clipped by 6 bases and J by 7 bases; unmatched bases: 9. Germline V CDR1 and CDR2: DFQATT, SNEGSKA (reference sequence). This CDR3 is 13 amino acids long. In DNA, the CDR3 is TGCAGTGCCACCAAAGCGGGAGGCGGGACCCAGTACTTC. It yields the protein CSATKAGGGTQYF.

This clonotype was picked up a small number of times. The chain couples TRBV2 to TRBJ2-1; D is undetermined. Trimming removed 2 bases from V and 7 bases from J, with 12 bases in between. The CDR3 consists of 14 residues. Germline CDR1 reads SNHLY; CDR2 reads FYNNEI. The CDR3 bases are TGTGCCAGCAGTGAAATTAGGCTAGGGAATGAGCAGTTCTTC. Residues: CASSEIRLGNEQFF. Combining the CDR3 with reference TRBV2 and TRBJ2-1 gives the whole variable domain EPEVTQTPSHQVTQMGQEVILRCVPISNHLYFYWYRQILGQKVEFLVSFYNNEISEKSEIFDDQFSVERPDGSNFTLKIRSTKLEDSAMYFCASSEIRLGNEQFFGPGTRLTVL.

This clonotype was seen a few times. The V and J genes are TRBV7-2 and TRBJ2-2; D remains unclear. The V gene's germline CDR1 is SGHTA and CDR2 FQGNSA. V was clipped by 0 bases and J by 4 bases, with 9 bases between them. The CDR3 consists of 15 residues. The CDR3 nucleotides read TGTGCCAGCAGCTTAGCCGCCCTCTCCACCGGGGAGCTGTTTTTT. Translation: CASSLAALSTGELFF. The whole variable domain, remainder taken from reference TRBV7-2 and TRBJ2-2, is GAGVSQSPSNKVTEKGKDVELRCDPISGHTALYWYRQSLGQGLEFLIYFQGNSAPDKSGLPSDRFSAERTGGSVSTLTIQRTQQEDSAVYLCASSLAALSTGELFFGEGSRLTVL.

This clonotype was seen more than once but under ten times. V gene TRBV5-6 combines with J gene TRBJ2-7, with D uncertain. CDR1 and CDR2 (germline): SGHDT, YYEEEE. This CDR3 spans 12 amino acids. Trimming cost V 2 bases and J 9 bases, with 12 bases left between them. The CDR3 spells CASSLGPARQYF. CDR3 bases: TGTGCCAGCAGCTTAGGACCCGCAAGGCAGTACTTC.

The gene calls are TRBV25-1 and TRBJ2-1, with 10 positions matching TRBD1. The CDR3 extends over 16 amino acids. With 4 bases clipped from V and 4 bases from J, the junction kept 7 bases outside the gene matches. Germline values: CDR1 MGHDK, CDR2 SYGVNS. In DNA, the CDR3 is TGTGCCAGCAGTGCGCATTGGACAGGGGGGTACAATGAGCAGTTCTTC. Encoded protein: CASSAHWTGGYNEQFF. Full variable domain (missing parts from reference TRBV25-1 and TRBJ2-1): EADIYQTPRYLVIGTGKKITLECSQTMGHDKMYWYQQDPGMELHLIHYSYGVNSTEKGDLSSESTVSRIRTEHFPLTLESARPSHTSQYLCASSAHWTGGYNEQFFGPGTRLTVL.

A word on this clonotype: At one end, the junction sequence differs from germline, possibly due to a read error. V is TRBV6-2 or TRBV6-3 and J is TRBJ2-7; the match to TRBD2 covers 8 bases. Germline CDR1 and CDR2: MNHEY and SVGEGT. CDR3 length: 15 amino acids. The CDR3 region has the DNA TGTGCCAGCACCCGACGGGACGGGAGGGCCTATGAGCAGTACTTC. It encodes CASTRRDGRAYEQYF.

The chain has TRBV12-3 or TRBV12-4 and TRBJ2-7; 12 bases agree with TRBD2. The CDR3 is 15 residues long. Trimming took 4 bases from V and 6 from J; bases not matched to a gene: 7. The CDR3 DNA reads as TGTGCCAGCAGTTCCCCTAGCGGGAGGGCAATCGAGCAGTACTTC. Amino acids: CASSSPSGRAIEQYF.

This rearrangement joins TRBV29-1 to TRBJ2-3, with TRBD2 matching 8 bases. Germline V gene data show CDR1 as SQVTM and CDR2 as ANQGSEA. J gave up 4 bases and V 4 bases, and 10 bases lay outside the gene matches. This CDR3 has 15 amino acids. The CDR3 DNA is TGCAGCGTTGTACCCAGCGGGAGATCTCCAGATACGCAGTATTTT. Translated: CSVVPSGRSPDTQYF.

This clonotype was found a few times. The rearrangement links TRBV29-1 to TRBJ2-5; 13 bases line up with TRBD2. The CDR3 runs 14 residues. Trimming removed 6 bases from V and 7 bases from J; junction bases left unmatched: 8. Germline V gene data show CDR1 as SQVTM and CDR2 as ANQGSEA. CDR3 region: CSVYGLAGDGTQYF. The CDR3 nucleotides are TGCAGCGTCTATGGACTAGCGGGAGACGGGACCCAGTACTTC. The full variable domain, rest sourced from reference TRBV29-1 and TRBJ2-5, is SAVISQKPSRDICQRGTSLTIQCQVDSQVTMMFWYRQQPGQSLTLIATANQGSEATYESGFVIDKFPISRPNLTFSTLTVSNMSPEDSSIYLCSVYGLAGDGTQYFGPGTRLLVL.

The chain employs TRBV10-3 and TRBJ1-2; D is perhaps TRBD1 (5 bases). CDR3 size: 12 residues. Germline V gene data show CDR1 as ENHRY and CDR2 as SYGVKD. Trimming removed 3 bases at V and 4 bases at J, with 6 bases between. The CDR3 sequence is CAISEQAYGYTF. Here the CDR3 DNA reads TGTGCCATCAGTGAACAGGCCTATGGCTACACCTTC.

The chain is built from TRBV18 and TRBJ1-1; D is undetermined. Trimming shortened V by 2 bases and J by 5 bases, and 6 bases separated the two germline ends. The CDR3 contains 12 residues. The germline V gene encodes CDR1 KGHSH and CDR2 LQKENI. The CDR3 protein is CASSPTVTEAFF. DNA of the CDR3: TGTGCCAGCTCACCAACGGTGACTGAAGCTTTCTTT.